This TCR beta chain was retrieved from a study of blood T cell repertoires in COVID-19. Study background: COVID-19 samples from acute and convalescent phases originated in the United States, Italy and Spain. In each case, the material was cDNA or gDNA derived from T cells, B-cell-depleted T cells, or PBMCs.

Authors' analysis steps: Using reference gene primer amplification, nucleated cell counts were estimated. Profiling relied on immunoSEQ multiplex PCR, and the TCRdb table lists in-frame clones only, not all of them. The D gene and trimming were derived from the DNA, and the V and J assignments and clone size from that table. The sample records 250,000 to 350,000 clones, 86% being singletons. The sequenced sample consisted of peripheral blood. The clonotype was recovered from a woman between 25 and 40 years old with active or convalescent COVID-19.

CDR3 residues: CASRRARDSISEQYF. CDR3 nucleotide sequence: TGTGCCAGCCGCCGGGCCCGGGACAGTATTTCCGAGCAGTACTTC. V is TRBV5-4 and J is TRBJ2-7; 7 bases are a match to TRBD1. The V and J ends lost 7 bases and 6 bases, in that order; junction bases with no gene match: 16. Germline V gene sequence: CDR1 SGHNT, CDR2 YYREEE (reference sequence). The CDR3 extends over 15 amino acids.